This T cell receptor beta chain was captured in a study of molecular identifiers for immune sequencing clone quantification. TCRdb re-called the PCR reads with MiXCR, one entry per CDR3 protein. The data show about half a million distinct CDR3 sequences, 20% to 25% seen once. The sample holds many counts of this clonotype. The receptor's source is a human donor in good health. Some libraries in this study had Jurkat cell RNA spiked in. The sequencing input was naive CD8+ T cells from blood, with Jurkat cell RNA spiked in. The subset here: FACS-sorted CD8+CD4-CCR7+CD45RA+ naive T cells.

The CDR3 sequence: CSARDWGSNTEAFF. CDR3 bases: TGCAGTGCTAGGGATTGGGGATCGAACACTGAAGCTTTCTTT. The chain couples TRBV20-1 to TRBJ1-1; D call uncertain. The CDR3 covers 14 residues. The germline V and J ends were trimmed by 3 bases and 1 base, with 12 bases remaining between them. Germline lookup yields CDR1 DFQATT and CDR2 SNEGSKA (reference sequence).